This T cell receptor (beta chain) was captured by sequencing in a study of cytomegalovirus exposure and HLA in healthy donors. Germline V gives CDR1 GTSNPN, CDR2 SVGIG (reference sequence). J gave up 9 bases and V 2 bases, and 15 bases lay outside the gene matches. The CDR3 has 17 amino acids. On this clone: Its specificity is unknown.

Vbeta (60) and Jbeta (13) primers were used in the PCR. The protocol was immunoSEQ multiplex PCR, while the TCRdb copy is restricted to in-frame clones and leaves out a portion. The table records 100,000 to 140,000 clones, 74% of them present only once. Broader study findings: The authors later found TCR association rates varying by HLA locus, with DRB1 most and HLA-C fewest. Overall, under 200 TCR beta chains were annotated as cytomegalovirus-associated.

The origin of this receptor is a woman between 40 and 50 years old in good health and CMV-seropositive. Material for sequencing was PBMCs. V and J are TRBV30 and TRBJ1-6; 8 positions match TRBD1. The CDR3 DNA sequence: TGTGCCTGGAGTACTGGACAGGGAGGATGGTTACGTTCACCCCTCCACTTT. It is translated as CAWSTGQGGWLRSPLHF.